Below, 11 T cell receptor beta chains from the same sample are listed, as sequenced in a study of CD8+CD57+ T cells in acquired aplastic anemia. CDR3 and TCR beta VDJ profiling relied on a genomic DNA template. TCRdb used MiXCR to reprocess the reads, holding one entry per CDR3 protein. The table has roughly 250,000 distinct CDR3 sequences, about 80% seen once. The patients chosen for sequencing had shown expansion of CD8+CD57+ cells (detected by flow cytometry). Specimen: sorted CD4+, CD8+, or CD8+CD57+ T cells (not recorded which) from PBMCs. The receptors stem from a human donor with aplastic anemia.

This clonotype was found once. Sequence at one end of the junction differs from germline and may be a read error. J is TRBJ2-6 and V is TRBV7-9, with 7 bases matching TRBD1. CDR1 is SEHNR, CDR2 FQNEAQ, per germline (reference sequence). The CDR3 consists of 16 residues. The CDR3: CASSQSGQNEQFFLTF. The DNA for the CDR3 is TGCGCCAGCAGCCAATCGGGACAGAATGAGCAGTTCTTCCTGACTTTC.

This chain links TRBV19 with TRBJ1-1; D ambiguous. This CDR3 spans 14 amino acids. Germline CDR1 reads LNHDA; CDR2 reads SQIVND (reference sequence). V was shortened by 1 base and J by 1 base, with 7 bases between the two germline ends. CDR3 in DNA: TGTGCCAGTAGTATAGTACGGGGGAACACTGAAGCTTTCTTT. This encodes CASSIVRGNTEAFF.

The CDR3 loop is CSARDRDNGDTF. The CDR3 coding sequence is TGCAGTGCTAGAGACAGAGACAATGGAGACACCTTC. The chain uses TRBV20-1 and TRBJ1-2, with no clear D. The germline CDR1 and CDR2 sequences are DFQATT and SNEGSKA (reference sequence). The CDR3 consists of 12 residues. Trimming shortened V by 0 bases and J by 12 bases, and 14 bases separated the two germline ends.

Regarding this clonotype: Lacking the conserved final phenylalanine or tryptophan, this CDR3 likely reflects a read error. The limits of the CDR3 on the DNA are not certain, so only TCRdb's listed CDR3 is given. The chain combines TRBV7-8 with TRBJ2-3; the D segment call TRBD1 is taken from the table without a DNA check. Germline V gives CDR1 SGHVS, CDR2 FQNEAQ. The CDR3 has 13 amino acids, counting both end residues. CDR3 sequence: CASGLGGAPETYY.

In regard to this clonotype: Relative to the germline gene, one junction end is altered; a read error may explain this. V usage is TRBV7-3 and J usage is TRBJ2-5; D not resolved. Germline V gene data show CDR1 as SGHTA and CDR2 as FQGTGA. CDR3 size: 14 residues. In DNA, the CDR3 is TGTGCCACCAGCATTCATAGAGAGCAGAAAGCCCATTCCTTC. Protein product: CATSIHREQKAHSF.

In regard to this clonotype: Because the CDR3 is missing its conserved closing phenylalanine or tryptophan, this is likely a read error. It is unclear where the CDR3 begins or ends on the DNA, so no DNA is shown, and the CDR3 is as TCRdb lists it. The J gene is TRBJ2-2, the V gene TRBV10-3; the table names TRBD2, a call not compared with the DNA. The CDR3 sequence runs 16 residues, both termini included. CDR1 and CDR2 from the germline V gene are ENHRY and SYGVKD. The CDR3 loop reads CAIKPGLAGNDQFFGP.

V gene TRBV6-1 combines with J gene TRBJ1-1, with 7 bases lining up with TRBD1. With V trimmed by 0 bases and J by 0 bases, 7 bases remained unmatched. CDR3 length: 17 amino acids. Germline-derived CDR1 and CDR2 are MNHNS and SASEGT. This CDR3 reads CASSEAGPGGLNTEAFF. The CDR3 region has the DNA TGTGCCAGCAGTGAAGCGGGGCCAGGGGGTCTGAACACTGAAGCTTTCTTT.

V is TRBV4-1 and J is TRBJ2-3; D unclear. CDR3 length equals 14 residues. V lost 1 base and J 6 bases, leaving 11 bases between the germline ends. Germline V gene data show CDR1 as MGHRA and CDR2 as YSYEKL. The CDR3 nucleotides are TGCGCCAGCAGCCAAGCCCGTGCAGGTGATACGCAGTATTTT. Encoded protein: CASSQARAGDTQYF.

This clonotype was observed a single time. No conserved phenylalanine or tryptophan is present at the end of the CDR3, so a read error is the likely explanation. The V call is TRBV2, the J call TRBJ2-7; D may be TRBD2 (7 bases). CDR3 size: 14 residues. Trimming cost V 8 bases and J 8 bases, with 22 bases left between them. CDR1 SNHLY and CDR2 FYNNEI come from the germline V gene. The CDR3 sequence is CASGGGGTASQQYC. As DNA, the CDR3 is TGTGCCAGCGGCGGCGGGGGCACAGCTTCGCAGCAGTACTGC.

In this sample, this clonotype turned up once. The chain recombines TRBV7-8 with TRBJ2-3; D may be TRBD2 (5 bases). CDR1 is SGHVS and CDR2 is FQNEAQ in the germline V gene. This CDR3 contains 13 residues. V lost 3 bases, J lost 9 bases, and 13 bases lay in between. The CDR3 protein is CASSFAGTATQYF. CDR3 coding DNA: TGTGCCAGCAGCTTCGCGGGCACAGCCACGCAGTATTTT.

The chain uses TRBV2 and TRBJ1-6; 8 bases line up with TRBD1. The V segment lost 6 bases and the J segment 5 bases; nucleotides outside the gene matches: 6. In germline, CDR1 is SNHLY, CDR2 FYNNEI. This CDR3 contains 15 residues. The CDR3 DNA follows: TGTGCCAGCAGAGACGGACAGGGAGATAATTCACCCCTCCACTTT. It translates to CASRDGQGDNSPLHF.